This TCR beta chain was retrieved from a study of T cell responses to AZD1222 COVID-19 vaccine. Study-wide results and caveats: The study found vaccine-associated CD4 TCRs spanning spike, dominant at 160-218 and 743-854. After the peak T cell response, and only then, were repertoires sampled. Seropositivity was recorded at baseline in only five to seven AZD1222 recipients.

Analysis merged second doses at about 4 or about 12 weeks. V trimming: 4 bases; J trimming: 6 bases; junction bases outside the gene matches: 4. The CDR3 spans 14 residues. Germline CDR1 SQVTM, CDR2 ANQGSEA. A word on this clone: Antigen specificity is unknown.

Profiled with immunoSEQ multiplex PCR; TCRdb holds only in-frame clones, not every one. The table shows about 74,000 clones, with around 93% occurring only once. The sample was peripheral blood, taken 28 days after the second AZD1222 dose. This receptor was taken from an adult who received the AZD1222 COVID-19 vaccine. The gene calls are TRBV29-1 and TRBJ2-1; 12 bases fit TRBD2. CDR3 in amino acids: CSVATSGSFNEQFF. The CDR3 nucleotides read TGCAGCGTTGCGACTAGCGGGAGCTTCAATGAGCAGTTCTTC.